One sample yielded the 15 T cell receptor beta chains listed below, sequenced in a study of CD8 T cells in ankylosing spondylitis. No antigens are known for them. MiXCR, applied by TCRdb to the 5' RACE reads, yields one record per CDR3 protein. The sample holds 800,000 to 900,000 distinct CDR3 sequences, roughly 12% seen once. Study findings and constraints: It appeared that ankylosing spondylitis blood was characterized by a TCR beta motif of roughly 8 highly homologous variants.

Sequences were obtained from blood, either unsorted or a sorted T cell fraction (not recorded which). Receptors originate from a male donor with ankylosing spondylitis.

J is TRBJ2-1 and V is TRBV10-3; D remains unclear. The V gene lost 0 bases and the J gene lost 1 base, with 13 bases spanning the gap. The germline gives CDR1 ENHRY, CDR2 SYGVKD. This CDR3 has 17 amino acids. Written as DNA, the CDR3 is TGTGCCATCAGTGAGTCGATTGGGGTCCGGTCCTACAATGAGCAGTTCTTC. Amino acid sequence: CAISESIGVRSYNEQFF.

The V call is TRBV4-2, the J call TRBJ1-2, with D perhaps matching TRBD1 (5 bases). The V end lost 3 bases, the J end lost 14 bases, and 19 bases lay between the germline ends. CDR3 length equals 13 residues. CDR1 and CDR2 (germline): LGHNA, YNFKEQ. The DNA for the CDR3 is TGTGCCAGCAGCCACGGGACGACCTGGAAGGGGACCTTC. Translating gives CASSHGTTWKGTF.

The count of this clonotype is one. This chain links TRBV11-2 with TRBJ2-1; possible D gene TRBD1, 6 bases. CDR1 and CDR2 from the germline V gene are SGHAT and FQNNGV. This CDR3 is 15 amino acids long. Trimming took 7 bases from V and 9 from J, leaving 22 bases between them. CDR3 loop: CASTYVNPSRGEQFF. The CDR3 DNA reads as TGTGCCAGCACCTACGTAAATCCGAGCAGGGGTGAGCAGTTCTTC.

This clonotype was counted only a few times. V is TRBV28 and J is TRBJ1-4; the match to TRBD1 covers 11 bases. Per germline, CDR1 MDHEN and CDR2 SYDVKM. The ends lost 1 base at V and 8 bases at J; junction bases unmatched: 3. The CDR3 consists of 15 residues. This CDR3 is CASSLLGQGEEKLFF. CDR3 DNA: TGTGCCAGCAGTTTATTGGGACAGGGGGAGGAAAAACTGTTTTTT.

In this sample, this clonotype turned up many times. The V call is TRBV12-3 or TRBV12-4, the J call TRBJ1-5, with TRBD1 as a possible D gene (5 bases). The CDR3 totals 17 residues. V gave up 6 bases and J gave up 2 bases, with 20 bases separating them. The CDR3 protein is CASSPCIAGTCNQPQHF. The CDR3, as DNA: TGTGCCAGCAGCCCTTGCATAGCCGGGACGTGCAATCAGCCCCAGCATTTT.

This clonotype was detected ten times or more. V usage is TRBV7-9 and J usage is TRBJ2-6; D unclear. This CDR3 is 15 amino acids long. The V end lost 2 bases, the J end lost 0 bases, and 5 bases lay between the germline ends. Per the germline V gene, CDR1 is SEHNR and CDR2 is FQNEAQ (reference sequence). CDR3 sequence (DNA): TGTGCCAGCAGCTTACGCATCTCTGGGGCCAACGTCCTGACTTTC. It is translated as CASSLRISGANVLTF.

This clonotype was observed a few times. The chain links TRBV29-1 to TRBJ1-2; the D gene is possibly TRBD1 (5 bases). Trimming removed 2 bases at V and 8 bases at J, with 15 bases between. The CDR3 has 13 amino acids. Germline CDR1 reads SQVTM; CDR2 reads ANQGSEA. The CDR3 bases are TGCAGCGTTGAATCGGGGCCCAAGAAGGGCTACACCTTC. This codes for CSVESGPKKGYTF.

At least ten counts were recorded for this clonotype. The chain recombines TRBV20-1 with TRBJ2-7; D gene unclear. The CDR3 sequence is 13 residues long. The V and J ends lost 2 bases and 2 bases respectively, with 10 bases between them. Germline V lookup: CDR1 DFQATT, CDR2 SNEGSKA (reference sequence). In nucleotides, the CDR3 is TGCAGTGCTAGATTGTCTGATCCCTACGAGCAGTACTTC. Encoded protein: CSARLSDPYEQYF.

The V call is TRBV7-2, the J call TRBJ2-7; no clear D. This CDR3 has 11 residues. V lost 5 bases and J lost 6, with 8 bases in between. From germline, CDR1 is SGHTA and CDR2 FQGNSA. The CDR3 nucleotides read TGTGCCAGCAGCCTCCCTGGCGAGCAGTACTTC. It is translated as CASSLPGEQYF.

The rearrangement joins TRBV15 to TRBJ1-5; D gene ambiguous. The CDR3 sequence is 20 residues long. Trimming stripped 0 bases from V and 2 bases from J, with 23 bases between. The germline CDR1 and CDR2 sequences are LNHNV and YYDKDF (reference sequence). The CDR3: CATSRDSLATVIGGNQPQHF. The CDR3 coding sequence is TGTGCCACCAGCAGAGATTCCCTCGCTACGGTCATCGGTGGCAATCAGCCCCAGCATTTT. Complete variable domain (other parts from reference TRBV15 and TRBJ1-5): DAMVIQNPRYQVTQFGKPVTLSCSQTLNHNVMYWYQQKSSQAPKLLFHYYDKDFNNEADTPDNFQSRRPNTSFCFLDIRSPGLGDTAMYLCATSRDSLATVIGGNQPQHFGDGTRLSIL.

This clonotype has just a few counts. The chain joins TRBV4-3 to TRBJ2-3; TRBD2 agrees at 10 bases. The length of the CDR3 is 17 residues. J was trimmed by 2 bases and V by 6 bases; bases with no gene match: 11. Germline values: CDR1 LGHNA, CDR2 YSLEER. This CDR3 reads CASSSGILAGYTDTQYF. The CDR3 DNA reads TGCGCCAGCAGTTCGGGCATACTAGCGGGGTACACAGATACGCAGTATTTT.

This clonotype was picked up a small number of times. The chain couples TRBV6-1 to TRBJ2-7, with 7 bases matching TRBD2. This CDR3 contains 16 residues. With 4 bases clipped from V and 0 bases from J, the junction kept 9 bases outside the gene matches. The germline V gene encodes CDR1 MNHNS and CDR2 SASEGT. CDR3 DNA: TGTGCCAGCAGTGTGCAGCGGGGCCGAGGCTCCTACGAGCAGTACTTC. This sequence encodes CASSVQRGRGSYEQYF.

The gene calls are TRBV29-1 and TRBJ2-3; 9 nucleotides line up with TRBD1. The junction had 12 bases not matched to a gene; V was cut back by 6 bases and J by 8 bases. The CDR3 consists of 14 residues. CDR1 and CDR2 from the germline V gene are SQVTM and ANQGSEA. The CDR3 region has the DNA TGCAGCGTGGGCGACAGGGGGGGACCGGGTACGCAGTATTTT. Its translation: CSVGDRGGPGTQYF.

Only a few counts were recorded for this clonotype. This chain links TRBV10-3 with TRBJ2-2, with 12 bases that match TRBD2. Germline lookup yields CDR1 ENHRY and CDR2 SYGVKD. This CDR3 is built from 17 residues. V was clipped by 6 bases and J by 6 bases; unmatched bases: 11. CDR3 sequence reads: CAISGTVLAGGPGELFF. The CDR3 region has the DNA TGTGCCATCAGCGGGACTGTACTAGCGGGAGGCCCCGGGGAGCTGTTTTTT.

Ten or more counts support this clonotype. This chain uses TRBV7-2 with TRBJ2-1; 10 nucleotides match TRBD2. The V and J ends lost 3 bases and 10 bases, in that order; junction bases with no gene match: 3. The CDR3 is 13 residues long. Per germline, CDR1 SGHTA and CDR2 FQGNSA. The CDR3 reads CASSFLAGAEQFF. The CDR3 DNA follows: TGTGCCAGCAGCTTTCTAGCGGGGGCCGAGCAGTTCTTC.